Listed below are T cell receptor beta chains from one sample, sequenced in a study of early T cells in non-severe SARS-CoV-2 infection. TCRdb re-called the 5' RACE reads through MiXCR, storing one row per CDR3 protein. The data contain 50,000 to 65,000 distinct CDR3 sequences, about 8.9% of them seen just once; the ten biggest clones take up around 17%. Sequencing was performed on whole blood. These receptor sequences come from an adult who was a healthcare worker with PCR-confirmed SARS-CoV-2 infection or an uninfected control (not recorded which). Each CDR3 is given with its conserved first and last residue. Fields, in order: D gene, J gene, clone size, V gene, CDR3 protein, CDR3 DNA. D genes are given only for firm matches. Some rows have no size entry. The others give once, few or many, or a class for an expanded clone.

D gene: NA
J gene: TRBJ2-7
clone size: many
V gene: TRBV12-3/TRBV12-4
CDR3 protein: CASSWTTYEQYF
CDR3 DNA: TGTGCCAGCAGTTGGACGACTTACGAGCAGTACTTC

D gene: NA
J gene: TRBJ2-7
clone size: many
V gene: TRBV29-1
CDR3 protein: CSVEEGSSSYEQYF
CDR3 DNA: TGCAGCGTTGAAGAAGGATCGAGCTCCTACGAGCAGTACTTC

D gene: NA
J gene: TRBJ2-3
clone size: many
V gene: TRBV20-1
CDR3 protein: CSASSDSRTDTQYF
CDR3 DNA: TGCAGTGCTAGCAGCGACTCACGCACAGATACGCAGTATTTT

D gene: TRBD1
J gene: TRBJ2-7
clone size: many
V gene: TRBV28
CDR3 protein: CASSRKRGPDREHEQYF
CDR3 DNA: TGTGCCAGCAGTAGGAAAAGGGGTCCGGACAGGGAGCACGAGCAGTACTTC

D gene: NA
J gene: TRBJ1-2
clone size: many
V gene: TRBV28
CDR3 protein: CASSPGPRNSGYTF
CDR3 DNA: TGTGCCAGCAGTCCAGGACCGAGAAACTCTGGCTACACCTTC

D gene: NA
J gene: TRBJ2-2
clone size: few
V gene: TRBV5-4
CDR3 protein: CASSTKINTGELFF
CDR3 DNA: TGTGCCAGCAGCACGAAAATCAACACCGGGGAGCTGTTTTTT

D gene: NA
J gene: TRBJ1-5
clone size: NA
V gene: TRBV29-1
CDR3 protein: CSVATGLSQPQHF
CDR3 DNA: TGCAGCGTCGCGACAGGCTTAAGTCAGCCCCAGCATTTT

D gene: TRBD1
J gene: TRBJ1-5
clone size: many
V gene: TRBV6-6
CDR3 protein: CASSYSTGSPNQPQHF
CDR3 DNA: TGTGCCAGCAGTTACTCGACAGGGAGTCCGAATCAGCCCCAGCATTTT

D gene: TRBD1
J gene: TRBJ2-4
clone size: many
V gene: TRBV2
CDR3 protein: CASSGQGGKNIQYF
CDR3 DNA: TGTGCCAGCAGCGGACAGGGGGGCAAAAACATTCAGTACTTC

D gene: NA
J gene: TRBJ1-5
clone size: few
V gene: TRBV10-2
CDR3 protein: CASRGHRVDQPQHF
CDR3 DNA: TGCGCCAGCAGAGGTCACAGGGTTGATCAGCCCCAGCATTTT

D gene: NA
J gene: TRBJ2-4
clone size: few
V gene: TRBV10-1
CDR3 protein: CASSERVARAKNIQYF
CDR3 DNA: TGCGCCAGCAGTGAGCGGGTAGCCCGGGCCAAAAACATTCAGTACTTC

D gene: TRBD2
J gene: TRBJ2-1
clone size: NA
V gene: TRBV12-3/TRBV12-4
CDR3 protein: CASGPLAGVRVEQFF
CDR3 DNA: TGTGCCAGCGGACCCTTAGCGGGAGTAAGGGTTGAGCAGTTCTTC

D gene: NA
J gene: TRBJ2-1
clone size: once
V gene: TRBV27
CDR3 protein: CASSPPALRGFYNEQFF
CDR3 DNA: TGTGCCAGCAGTCCACCGGCGCTCCGGGGGTTCTACAATGAGCAGTTCTTC

D gene: TRBD1
J gene: TRBJ2-2
clone size: NA
V gene: TRBV7-3
CDR3 protein: CASSSSGGANTGELFF
CDR3 DNA: TGTGCCAGCAGCTCATCAGGGGGCGCGAACACCGGGGAGCTGTTTTTT

D gene: TRBD2
J gene: TRBJ2-1
clone size: few
V gene: TRBV7-2
CDR3 protein: CASTRTSGRSSYNEQFF
CDR3 DNA: TGTGCCAGCACTCGGACTAGCGGGAGGAGCTCCTACAATGAGCAGTTCTTC